This entry describes one T cell receptor (beta chain). The target antigen is unknown. The data belong to a study of a mutant IDH1 vaccine in newly diagnosed glioma. About the study: There were approximately 60% males and around 38% females among treated patients, whose mean age was roughly 40 years. In the visit schedule, V12 fell in week 35, while V13 fell in week 47.

TCRdb's copy holds only in-frame clones and misses some; the assay was immunoSEQ multiplex PCR. Of tens of thousands of clones in the sample, more than 80% were seen once. The CDR3 length is 12 residues. Looked up from germline, CDR1 is MDHEN and CDR2 is SYDVKM. Trimming took 6 bases from V and 5 from J, leaving 8 bases between them. Time point in this sample: week 35, safety follow-up. Every single dose of the vaccine, 300 ug of mutant IDH1 20-mer peptide, came with topical imiquimod. General study results and limits: Immune responses induced by the vaccine were seen in 93.3% of patients, spanning multiple MHC alleles. Variations in leading peripheral T cell clonotypes appeared to have no connection with pseudoprogression.

This receptor was taken from a man aged 40-50 years with glioma. The chain recombines TRBV28 with TRBJ1-5; D not certain. Sequencing used PBMCs, obtained from a glioma patient whose treatment included an IDH1 peptide vaccine. The CDR3 here is CASSVTDQPQHF. DNA for the CDR3: TGTGCCAGCAGCGTTACCGATCAGCCCCAGCATTTT.